The rows below give T cell receptor beta chains drawn from one sample of a study of CD8 T cells in ankylosing spondylitis. TCRdb re-analysed the 5' RACE reads in MiXCR, keeping a single row per CDR3 protein. The sample carries about 240,000 distinct CDR3 sequences, roughly a quarter recorded once. The sample was blood, either unsorted or a sorted T cell fraction (not recorded which). These receptors originate from a male donor with ankylosing spondylitis or in good health (not recorded which). The CDR3 runs from the conserved cysteine through the conserved F or W. The D gene is left open where the match is weak. Part of the rows lack a size; the others show once, few, many or a class for expanded clones.

clone_size d_call j_call v_call cdr3_nt cdr3_aa
many TRBD2 TRBJ2-2 TRBV24-1 TGTGCCACCAGTGATTGGCCGGCGGGGGCCGGGGAGCTGTTTTTT CATSDWPAGAGELFF
many . TRBJ1-1 TRBV29-1 TGCAGCGTTGACAGGGCGATTTTACCTGAAGCTTTCTTT CSVDRAILPEAFF
. TRBD1 TRBJ2-7 TRBV28 TGTGCCAGCAGTTCCCGGGACAGTAGGGAGCAGTACTTC CASSSRDSREQYF
. . TRBJ1-1 TRBV12-3/TRBV12-4 TGTGCCAGCAGTCGCTCGGGTGGGGCGACTGAAGCTTTCTTT CASSRSGGATEAFF
. TRBD1 TRBJ2-1 TRBV7-3 TGTGCCAGCAGTGCAACAGGGGGCGGGGGTGAGCAGTTCTTC CASSATGGGGEQFF
few . TRBJ2-5 TRBV6-1 TGTGCCAGCAGTGAAGGGCCAACCAGGAAGACCCAGTACTTC CASSEGPTRKTQYF
many . TRBJ1-2 TRBV3-1 TGTGCCAGCAGCCAAGCTGGTTCAGGGGACTATGGCTACACCTTC CASSQAGSGDYGYTF
. . TRBJ1-4 TRBV12-3/TRBV12-4 TGTGCCAGCCGGGCGACAACTAATGAAAAACTGTTTTTT CASRATTNEKLFF
once . TRBJ2-2 TRBV5-1 TGCGCCAGCAGCGCAGGCGGGGAGCTGTTTTTT CASSAGGELFF
. . TRBJ1-6 TRBV5-1 TGCGCCAGCAGCTTGGACATGCTTTCACCCCTCCACTTT CASSLDMLSPLHF